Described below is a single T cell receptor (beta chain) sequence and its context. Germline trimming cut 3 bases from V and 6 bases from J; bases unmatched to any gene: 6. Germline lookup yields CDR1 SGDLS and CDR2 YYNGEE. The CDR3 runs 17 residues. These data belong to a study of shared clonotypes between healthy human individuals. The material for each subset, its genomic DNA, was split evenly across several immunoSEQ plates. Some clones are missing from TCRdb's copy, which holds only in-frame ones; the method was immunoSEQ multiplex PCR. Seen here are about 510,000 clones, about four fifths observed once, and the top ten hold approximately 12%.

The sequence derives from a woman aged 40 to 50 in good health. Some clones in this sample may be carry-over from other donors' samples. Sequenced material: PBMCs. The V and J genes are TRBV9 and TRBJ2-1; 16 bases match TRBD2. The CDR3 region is CASSGGLAGGKGNEQFF. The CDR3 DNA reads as TGTGCCAGCAGCGGGGGACTAGCGGGAGGGAAGGGCAATGAGCAGTTCTTC.